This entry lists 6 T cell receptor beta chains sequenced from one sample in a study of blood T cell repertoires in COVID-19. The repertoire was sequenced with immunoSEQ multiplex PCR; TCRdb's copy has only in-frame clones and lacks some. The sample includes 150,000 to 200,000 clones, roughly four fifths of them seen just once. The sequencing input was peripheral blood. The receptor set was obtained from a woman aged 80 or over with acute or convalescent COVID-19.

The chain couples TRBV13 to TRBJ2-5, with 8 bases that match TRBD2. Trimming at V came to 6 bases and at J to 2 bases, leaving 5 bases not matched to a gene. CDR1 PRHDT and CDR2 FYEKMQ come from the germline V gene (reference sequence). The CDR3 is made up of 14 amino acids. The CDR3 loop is CASSRLASQETQYF. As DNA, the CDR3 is TGTGCCAGCAGTCGACTAGCGTCTCAAGAGACCCAGTACTTC.

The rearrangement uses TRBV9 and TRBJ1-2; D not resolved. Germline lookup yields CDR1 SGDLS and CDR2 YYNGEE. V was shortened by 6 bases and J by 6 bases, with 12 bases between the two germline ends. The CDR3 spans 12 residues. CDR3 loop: CASIWALDGYTF. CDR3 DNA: TGTGCCAGCATCTGGGCTCTCGATGGCTACACCTTC.

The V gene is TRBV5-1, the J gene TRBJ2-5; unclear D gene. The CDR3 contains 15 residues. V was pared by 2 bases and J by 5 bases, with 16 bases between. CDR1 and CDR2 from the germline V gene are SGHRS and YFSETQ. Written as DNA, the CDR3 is TGCGCCAGCAGCTTAAGTAGTGACCCGCGGGAGACCCAGTACTTC. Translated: CASSLSSDPRETQYF.

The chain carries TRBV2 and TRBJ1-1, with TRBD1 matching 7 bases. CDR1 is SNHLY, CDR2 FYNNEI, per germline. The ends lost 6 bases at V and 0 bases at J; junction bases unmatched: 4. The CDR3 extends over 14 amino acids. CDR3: CASRRDSMNTEAFF. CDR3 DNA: TGTGCCAGCAGGAGGGACAGTATGAACACTGAAGCTTTCTTT.

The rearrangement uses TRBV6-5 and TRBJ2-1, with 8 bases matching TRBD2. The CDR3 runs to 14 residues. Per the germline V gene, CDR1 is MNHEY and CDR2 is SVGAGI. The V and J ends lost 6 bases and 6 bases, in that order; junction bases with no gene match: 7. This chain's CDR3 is CASRRFSGANEQFF. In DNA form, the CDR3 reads TGTGCCAGCAGGAGATTTAGCGGGGCCAATGAGCAGTTCTTC.

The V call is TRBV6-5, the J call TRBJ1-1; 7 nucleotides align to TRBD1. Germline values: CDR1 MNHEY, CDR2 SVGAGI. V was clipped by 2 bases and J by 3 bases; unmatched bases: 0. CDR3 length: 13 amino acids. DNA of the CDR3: TGTGCCAGCAGTTACACAGGGGACACTGAAGCTTTCTTT. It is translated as CASSYTGDTEAFF.